This T cell receptor (beta chain) is drawn from a study of T cell responses to AZD1222 COVID-19 vaccine. Trimming cost V 2 bases and J 1 base, with 6 bases left between them. This CDR3 spans 14 amino acids. Per the germline V gene, CDR1 is SEHNR and CDR2 is FQNEAQ (reference sequence). This table comes from immunoSEQ multiplex PCR, and its TCRdb copy is limited to in-frame clones, with some not included. The data hold approximately 100,000 clones, with 75% to 90% observed a single time. V is TRBV7-9 and J is TRBJ2-1; a weak D match, TRBD1 (6 bases). The receptor was isolated from an adult in good health. The sequencing here drew on peripheral blood, taken on day 0 of AZD1222 vaccination. The CDR3 reads CASSLTGSYNEQFF. In DNA form, the CDR3 reads TGTGCCAGCAGCTTAACAGGGTCCTACAATGAGCAGTTCTTC.